The entry that follows covers one T cell receptor (beta chain) sequence. This specimen comes from a study of blood T cell repertoires in COVID-19. Study as a whole: COVID-19 samples from acute and convalescent phases originated in the United States, Italy and Spain.

CDR1 is LGHDT, CDR2 YNNKEL, per germline (reference sequence). The trim removed 2 bases at V and 6 bases at J, leaving 6 bases unmatched. The CDR3 length is 14 residues. Assay used: immunoSEQ multiplex PCR; TCRdb lists only in-frame clones, some missing. The table includes approximately 400,000 clones, approximately 89% detected once. This chain connects TRBV3-1 (or the pseudogene TRBV3-2) to TRBJ1-1; 7 bases match TRBD1. The sequence was obtained from a man in his thirties or forties who had recovered from COVID-19. Sequenced sample: PBMCs or T cells enriched from blood (not recorded which). The CDR3 DNA is TGTGCCAGCAGCCAAACAGGGGTGACATCTGAAGCTTTCTTT. Translated: CASSQTGVTSEAFF.